The 17 T cell receptor beta chains listed next were all sequenced from one sample in a study of cytomegalovirus exposure and HLA in healthy donors. TCRdb keeps only in-frame clones here, not all; method: immunoSEQ multiplex PCR. Among about 64,000 clones, 85% to 95% were seen once, and the ten largest hold approximately 5%. Material for sequencing was PBMCs. These receptors originate from a woman between 18 and 29 years old in good health and CMV-seropositive.

As DNA, the CDR3 is TGTGCCAGCAGTTCTAACACTGAAGCTTTCTTT. Protein sequence: CASSSNTEAFF. The chain uses TRBV28 and TRBJ1-1; D ambiguous. Trimming pared 4 bases from V and 2 bases from J, leaving 2 bases between. Germline CDR1 reads MDHEN; CDR2 reads SYDVKM. The CDR3 is 11 residues long.

The V and J genes are TRBV9 and TRBJ2-5, with D hard to call. The CDR3 sequence is 14 residues long. Trimming left V 1 base short and J 5 bases short, with 12 bases between. Per the germline V gene, CDR1 is SGDLS and CDR2 is YYNGEE. DNA of the CDR3: TGTGCCAGCAGCGTATCGTCGGTGGTGGAGACCCAGTACTTC. It codes for CASSVSSVVETQYF.

This clone was seen once. This sequence joins TRBV7-2 and TRBJ2-7; 8 nucleotides align to TRBD2. The CDR3 consists of 15 residues. Trimming at V came to 4 bases and at J to 4 bases, leaving 9 bases not matched to a gene. Germline V lookup: CDR1 SGHTA, CDR2 FQGNSA. The CDR3, as DNA: TGTGCCAGCAGCTCGGGGCGGGGGGTACAATACGAGCAGTACTTC. Amino acid sequence: CASSSGRGVQYEQYF.

This clone was detected only once. The chain joins TRBV7-3 to TRBJ2-7, with TRBD2 identical over 10 bases. The germline V gene has CDR1 SGHTA and CDR2 FQGTGA. Germline trimming cut 0 bases from V and 5 bases from J; bases unmatched to any gene: 4. CDR3 size: 15 residues. DNA for the CDR3: TGTGCCAGCAGCTTAACTAGCGGGGGGATCGACGAGCAGTACTTC. Its translation is CASSLTSGGIDEQYF. Full variable domain (rest looked up from reference TRBV7-3 and TRBJ2-7): GAGVSQTPSNKVTEKGKYVELRCDPISGHTALYWYRQSLGQGPEFLIYFQGTGAADDSGLPNDRFFAVRPEGSVSTLKIQRTERGDSAVYLCASSLTSGGIDEQYFGPGTRLTVT.

The chain recombines TRBV7-6 with TRBJ2-1; D perhaps matches TRBD1 (6 bases). The ends were cut back, 4 bases at V and 4 bases at J, with 14 bases in the middle. CDR3 length: 15 amino acids. Per germline, CDR1 SGHVS and CDR2 FNYEAQ. The CDR3 region has the DNA TGTGCCAGCAGCTCCTCAGGACAGACGTACAATGAGCAGTTCTTC. Translation: CASSSSGQTYNEQFF.

CDR3 in amino acids: CASSRMGATGELFF. The CDR3 DNA sequence: TGCGCCAGCAGCCGGATGGGAGCCACCGGGGAGCTGTTTTTT. The chain has TRBV4-1 and TRBJ2-2, with a weak D call TRBD2 (5 bases). The germline V gene encodes CDR1 MGHRA and CDR2 YSYEKL. The V and J ends lost 4 bases and 4 bases respectively, with 10 bases between them. CDR3 length: 14 amino acids.

V gene TRBV19 combines with J gene TRBJ2-5; 8 nucleotides align to TRBD2. CDR3 length: 16 residues. The germline V gene encodes CDR1 LNHDA and CDR2 SQIVND (reference sequence). J gave up 0 bases and V 3 bases, and 6 bases lay outside the gene matches. The CDR3 loop reads CASSIPKREYQETQYF. The CDR3 region has the DNA TGTGCCAGTAGTATTCCCAAGCGGGAGTACCAAGAGACCCAGTACTTC.

This clone appeared a single time. The chain is built from TRBV6-6 and TRBJ1-4; D is unresolved. CDR3 length: 11 residues. The V end lost 7 bases, the J end lost 8 bases, and 8 bases lay between the germline ends. The germline V gene encodes CDR1 MNHNY and CDR2 SVGAGI (reference sequence). CDR3 sequence: CASMAGEKLFF. As DNA, the CDR3 is TGTGCCAGCATGGCGGGAGAAAAACTGTTTTTT.

The V gene is TRBV13, the J gene TRBJ2-7; TRBD2 matches 9 bases. Germline CDR1 and CDR2: PRHDT and FYEKMQ (reference sequence). The CDR3 consists of 16 residues. V was clipped by 5 bases and J by 4 bases; unmatched bases: 12. The CDR3 nucleotides read TGTGCCAGCAGCACTCGAAATAGCGGGAGAAGTTACGAGCAGTACTTC. It yields the protein CASSTRNSGRSYEQYF.

The chain is built from TRBV7-9 and TRBJ1-1; D may be TRBD1 (5 bases). CDR1 is SEHNR and CDR2 is FQNEAQ in the germline V gene (reference sequence). The CDR3 sequence is 17 residues long. V gave up 1 base and J gave up 2 bases, with 17 bases separating them. The CDR3 DNA follows: TGTGCCAGCAGCTTAGGAAGAGGCCAGGGTCCCAACACTGAAGCTTTCTTT. Its translation: CASSLGRGQGPNTEAFF.

The genes are TRBV19 and TRBJ2-1; 8 bases are shared with TRBD2. Germline CDR1 reads LNHDA; CDR2 reads SQIVND (reference sequence). This CDR3 comprises 20 residues. The V and J ends lost 5 bases and 1 base, in that order; junction bases with no gene match: 19. Here the CDR3 DNA reads TGTGCCAGTAGTTCCAATCGGGGGGGTCTAGCCCCACCTTCCTACAATGAGCAGTTCTTC. It yields the protein CASSSNRGGLAPPSYNEQFF.

The J gene is TRBJ1-6, the V gene TRBV5-6; D is ambiguous. CDR1 is SGHDT and CDR2 is YYEEEE in the germline V gene. The V end lost 5 bases, the J end lost 7 bases, and 13 bases lay between the germline ends. There are 14 residues in the CDR3. For the CDR3, the DNA is TGTGCCAGCAGTTGGCGGGAGCGGAATTCACCCCTCCACTTT. It codes for CASSWRERNSPLHF.

The gene calls are TRBV5-6 and TRBJ2-7, with TRBD2 as a possible D gene (6 bases). V dropped 4 bases and J dropped 0 bases, with 11 bases sitting between them. This CDR3 comprises 14 residues. In germline, CDR1 is SGHDT, CDR2 YYEEEE. The CDR3 spells CASSTGTDSYEQYF. CDR3 nucleotides: TGTGCCAGCAGCACCGGGACTGACTCCTACGAGCAGTACTTC.

The V gene is TRBV2, the J gene TRBJ2-5, with D possibly matching TRBD2 (5 bases). This CDR3 contains 16 residues. Germline V gene data show CDR1 as SNHLY and CDR2 as FYNNEI. Trimming removed 3 bases at V and 4 bases at J, with 18 bases between. CDR3 residues: CASSESGLTPLETQYF. The CDR3, as DNA: TGTGCCAGCAGTGAGTCCGGACTGACACCCCTAGAGACCCAGTACTTC.

This clone has just one count. The chain uses TRBV16 and TRBJ1-2, with D possibly matching TRBD1 (5 bases). From germline, CDR1 is KGHSY and CDR2 FQNENV. With 4 bases removed from V and 2 bases from J, the gap between germline ends came to 17 bases. The CDR3 loop spans 16 amino acids. This chain's CDR3 is CASSRLIGRENYGYTF. In DNA form, the CDR3 reads TGTGCCAGCAGCCGACTCATAGGCAGGGAAAACTATGGCTACACCTTC.

The J gene is TRBJ1-1, the V gene TRBV25-1; 11 nucleotides agree with TRBD1. There are 15 residues in the CDR3. Trimming at V came to 4 bases and at J to 4 bases, leaving 5 bases not matched to a gene. Looked up from germline, CDR1 is MGHDK and CDR2 is SYGVNS. In DNA form, the CDR3 reads TGTGCCAGCAGTGCCTGGACAGGGGGCGGCACTGAAGCTTTCTTT. Its protein is CASSAWTGGGTEAFF.

This clone came up once. The chain links TRBV7-9 to TRBJ2-7; no reliable D call. The CDR3 sequence is 12 residues long. Trimming took off 3 bases at V and 0 bases at J, with 3 bases between the two ends. The germline CDR1 and CDR2 sequences are SEHNR and FQNEAQ (reference sequence). CDR3 bases: TGTGCCAGCAGCTTTAGCTCCTACGAGCAGTACTTC. Protein: CASSFSSYEQYF.